This TCR beta chain was documented in a study of response to subunit inactivated influenza vaccine (dated by TCRdb to about 2018). Background for the entire study: The study used deep quantitative T cell receptor repertoire profiling to track responses to a trivalent subunit inactivated influenza vaccine. What the work shows at the level of the full study, not this receptor alone: The authors proposed that each seasonal influenza vaccination may bring in only a limited number of new T cells.

This clonotype was seen many times. Its target antigen remains unknown. Base qualities are not at hand, and no much larger clone is one base apart. Reading the label with the study, this specimen's time point is: 45 to 50 days after influenza vaccine administration. The library was produced with RT-PCR. Sequenced on an Illumina HiSeq 2500. The public reads were reanalyzed by TCRdb: fastp trimming at Q25, MiXCR alignment, in-frame beta chains only. Here each entry gathers all rows of one CDR3 protein and keeps the most common genes and DNA. The sample contains approximately 530,000 distinct CDR3 sequences, 10% to 15% of them found a single time. The ten most abundant clones make up 10% to 15% of the sample. Sequences SQVTM (CDR1) and ANQGSEA (CDR2) are obtained from the germline V gene. The CDR3 holds 14 amino acids from the cysteine to the phenylalanine. The CDR3 DNA has 42 bases and is translated from base 1. V lost 4 bases and J lost 4 bases, and the count of bases not matched to a germline gene is 8.

The clonotype comes from a man between 45 and 60 years old who received an inactivated influenza vaccine. Donor details come from another sample of the same person, matched by shared clones. The source was PBMCs from blood, collected roughly 46 days after vaccination. Rearrangement joined TRBV29-1 to TRBJ2-5, with TRBD1 matching 8 junction bases. The CDR3 region has the sequence CSVAPRTGSETQYF. The DNA sequence follows: TGCAGCGTTGCGCCCCGGACAGGGTCAGAGACCCAGTACTTC.